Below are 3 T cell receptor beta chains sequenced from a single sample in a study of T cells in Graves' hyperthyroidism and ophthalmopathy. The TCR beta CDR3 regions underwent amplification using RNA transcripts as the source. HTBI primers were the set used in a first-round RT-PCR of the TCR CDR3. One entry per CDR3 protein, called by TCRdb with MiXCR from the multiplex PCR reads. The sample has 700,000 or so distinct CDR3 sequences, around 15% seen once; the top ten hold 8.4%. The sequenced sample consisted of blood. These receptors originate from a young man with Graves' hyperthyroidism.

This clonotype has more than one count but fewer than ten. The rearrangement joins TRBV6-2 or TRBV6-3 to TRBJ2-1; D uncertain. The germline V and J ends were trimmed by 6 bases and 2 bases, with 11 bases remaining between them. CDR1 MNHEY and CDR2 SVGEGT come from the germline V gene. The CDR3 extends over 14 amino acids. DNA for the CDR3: TGTGCCAGCAGCCCCGATGGAGCCTACAATGAGCAGTTCTTC. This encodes CASSPDGAYNEQFF.

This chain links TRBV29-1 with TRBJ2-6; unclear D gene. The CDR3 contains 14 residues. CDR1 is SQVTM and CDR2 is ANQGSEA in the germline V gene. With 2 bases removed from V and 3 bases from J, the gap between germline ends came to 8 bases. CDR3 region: CSVERVDGANVLTF. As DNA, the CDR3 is TGCAGCGTTGAACGAGTAGATGGGGCCAACGTCCTGACTTTC.

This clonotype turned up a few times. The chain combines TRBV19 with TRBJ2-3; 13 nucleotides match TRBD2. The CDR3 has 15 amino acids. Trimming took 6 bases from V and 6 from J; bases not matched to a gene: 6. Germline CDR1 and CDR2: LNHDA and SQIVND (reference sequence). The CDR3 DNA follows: TGTGCCAGTAGCCGACTAGCGGGAGGTCGGGATACGCAGTATTTT. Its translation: CASSRLAGGRDTQYF.